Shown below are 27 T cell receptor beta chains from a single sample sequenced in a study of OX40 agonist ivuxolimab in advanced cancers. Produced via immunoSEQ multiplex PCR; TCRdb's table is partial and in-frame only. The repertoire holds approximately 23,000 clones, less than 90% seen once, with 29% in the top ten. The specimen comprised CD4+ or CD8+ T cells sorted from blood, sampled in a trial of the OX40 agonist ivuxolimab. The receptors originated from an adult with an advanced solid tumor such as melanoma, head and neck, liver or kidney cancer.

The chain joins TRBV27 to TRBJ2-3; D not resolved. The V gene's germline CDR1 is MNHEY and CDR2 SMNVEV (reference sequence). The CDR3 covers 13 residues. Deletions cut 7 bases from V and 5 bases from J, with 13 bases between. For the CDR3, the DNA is TGTGCCAGCACCCCGGCGCCGCGAGATACGCAGTATTTT. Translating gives CASTPAPRDTQYF.

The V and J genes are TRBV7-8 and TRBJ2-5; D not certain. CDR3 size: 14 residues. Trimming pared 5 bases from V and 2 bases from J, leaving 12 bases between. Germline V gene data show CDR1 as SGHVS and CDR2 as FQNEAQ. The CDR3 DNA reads TGTGCCAGCAGCCCCGTCCGGTTTCAAGAGACCCAGTACTTC. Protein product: CASSPVRFQETQYF.

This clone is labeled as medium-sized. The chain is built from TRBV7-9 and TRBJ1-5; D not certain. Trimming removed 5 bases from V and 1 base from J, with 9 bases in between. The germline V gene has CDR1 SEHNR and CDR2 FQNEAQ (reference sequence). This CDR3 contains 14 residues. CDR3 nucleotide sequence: TGTGCCAGCAGCCTCGGTTGGAGCAATCAGCCCCAGCATTTT. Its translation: CASSLGWSNQPQHF.

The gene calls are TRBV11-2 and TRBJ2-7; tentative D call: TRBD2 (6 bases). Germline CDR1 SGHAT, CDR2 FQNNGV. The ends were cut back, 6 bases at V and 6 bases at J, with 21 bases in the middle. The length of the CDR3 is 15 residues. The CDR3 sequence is CASSPPGLWATEQYF. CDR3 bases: TGTGCCAGCAGTCCCCCGGGACTGTGGGCTACCGAGCAGTACTTC. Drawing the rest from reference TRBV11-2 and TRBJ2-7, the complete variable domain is EAGVAQSPRYKIIEKRQSVAFWCNPISGHATLYWYQQILGQGPKLLIQFQNNGVVDDSQLPKDRFSAERLKGVDSTLKIQPAKLEDSAVYLCASSPPGLWATEQYFGPGTRLTVT.

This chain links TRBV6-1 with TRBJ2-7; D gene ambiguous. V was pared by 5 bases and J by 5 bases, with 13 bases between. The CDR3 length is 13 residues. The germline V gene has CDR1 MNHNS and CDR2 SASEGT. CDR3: CASSPLAQNEQYF. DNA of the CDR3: TGTGCCAGCAGTCCCCTCGCCCAGAACGAGCAGTACTTC.

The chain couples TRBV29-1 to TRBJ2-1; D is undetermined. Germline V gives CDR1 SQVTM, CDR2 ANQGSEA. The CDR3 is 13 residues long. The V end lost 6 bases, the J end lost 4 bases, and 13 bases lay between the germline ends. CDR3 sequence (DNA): TGCAGCGTCCAGACATCCCTTTACAATGAGCAGTTCTTC. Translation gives CSVQTSLYNEQFF.

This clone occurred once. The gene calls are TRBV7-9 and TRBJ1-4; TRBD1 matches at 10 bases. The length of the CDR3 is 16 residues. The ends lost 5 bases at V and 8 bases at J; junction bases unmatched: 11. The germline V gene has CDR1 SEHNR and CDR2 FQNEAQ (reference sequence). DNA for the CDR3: TGTGCCAGCAGCGCCCACCGACAGGGGGCTCTAGAAAAACTGTTTTTT. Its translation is CASSAHRQGALEKLFF.

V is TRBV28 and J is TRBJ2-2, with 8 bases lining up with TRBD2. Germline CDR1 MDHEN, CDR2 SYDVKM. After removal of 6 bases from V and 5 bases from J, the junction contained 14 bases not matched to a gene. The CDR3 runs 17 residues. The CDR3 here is CASSSGVAGYSTGELFF. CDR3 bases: TGTGCCAGCAGCTCCGGGGTAGCGGGATATTCGACCGGGGAGCTGTTTTTT.

The CDR3 is CSVEAQVGDLSTDTQYF. CDR3 coding DNA: TGCAGCGTTGAAGCTCAGGTGGGGGACCTTAGCACAGATACGCAGTATTTT. The chain joins TRBV29-1 to TRBJ2-3, with D perhaps TRBD1 or TRBD2 (5 bases each). The CDR3 sequence is 17 residues long. Deletions cut 1 base from V and 0 bases from J, with 17 bases between. Germline V gene lookup returns CDR1 SQVTM and CDR2 ANQGSEA.

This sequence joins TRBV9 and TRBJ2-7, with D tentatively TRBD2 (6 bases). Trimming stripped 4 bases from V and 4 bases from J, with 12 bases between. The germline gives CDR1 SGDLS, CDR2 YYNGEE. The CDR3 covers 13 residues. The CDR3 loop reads CASSLGGEYEQYF. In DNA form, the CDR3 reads TGTGCCAGCAGCCTGGGGGGAGAGTACGAGCAGTACTTC.

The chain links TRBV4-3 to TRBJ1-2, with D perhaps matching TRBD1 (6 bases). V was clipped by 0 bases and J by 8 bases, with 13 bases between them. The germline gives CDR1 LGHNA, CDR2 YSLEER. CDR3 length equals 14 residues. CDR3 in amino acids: CASSQDTLGGGYTF. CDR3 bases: TGCGCCAGCAGCCAAGATACTTTGGGGGGCGGCTACACCTTC.

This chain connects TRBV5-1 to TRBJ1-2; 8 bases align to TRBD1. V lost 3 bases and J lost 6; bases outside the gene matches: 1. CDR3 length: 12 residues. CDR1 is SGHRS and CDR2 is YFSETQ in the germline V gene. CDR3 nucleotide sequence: TGCGCCAGCAGCTGGACAGGGAATGGCTACACCTTC. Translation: CASSWTGNGYTF.

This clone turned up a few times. The CDR3 region is CASSSTGGMQPQHF. In DNA form, the CDR3 reads TGTGCCAGCAGTAGTACAGGGGGTATGCAGCCCCAGCATTTT. The V gene is TRBV27, the J gene TRBJ1-5; 8 nucleotides match TRBD1. This CDR3 has 14 amino acids. V trimming: 5 bases; J trimming: 7 bases; junction bases outside the gene matches: 7. Germline V lookup: CDR1 MNHEY, CDR2 SMNVEV (reference sequence).

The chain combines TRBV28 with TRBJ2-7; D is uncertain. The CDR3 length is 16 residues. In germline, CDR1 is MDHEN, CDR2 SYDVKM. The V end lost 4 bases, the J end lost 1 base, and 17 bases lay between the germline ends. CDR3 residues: CASSSHSRRPSYEQYF. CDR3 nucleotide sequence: TGTGCCAGCAGTTCCCATAGCCGGCGTCCGTCCTACGAGCAGTACTTC.

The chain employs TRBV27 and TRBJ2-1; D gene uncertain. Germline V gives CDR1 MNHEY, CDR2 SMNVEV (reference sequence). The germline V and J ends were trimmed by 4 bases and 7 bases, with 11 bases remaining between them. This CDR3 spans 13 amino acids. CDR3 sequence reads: CASSYRSRNEQFF. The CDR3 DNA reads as TGTGCCAGCAGTTACCGCTCTCGTAATGAGCAGTTCTTC.

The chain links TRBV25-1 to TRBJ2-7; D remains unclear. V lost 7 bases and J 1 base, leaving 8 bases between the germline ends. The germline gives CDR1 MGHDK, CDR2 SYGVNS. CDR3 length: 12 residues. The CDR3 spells CASMGPSYEQYF. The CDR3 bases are TGTGCCAGCATGGGCCCGTCCTACGAGCAGTACTTC.

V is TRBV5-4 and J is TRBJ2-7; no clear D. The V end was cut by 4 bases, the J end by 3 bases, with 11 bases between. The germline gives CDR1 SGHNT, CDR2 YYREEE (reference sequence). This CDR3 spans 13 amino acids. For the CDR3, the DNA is TGTGCCAGCAGCCCATCCCCCCGCTACGAGCAGTACTTC. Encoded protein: CASSPSPRYEQYF.

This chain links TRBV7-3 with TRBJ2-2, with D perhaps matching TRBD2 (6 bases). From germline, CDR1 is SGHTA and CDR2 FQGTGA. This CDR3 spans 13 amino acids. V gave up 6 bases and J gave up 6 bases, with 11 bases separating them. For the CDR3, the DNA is TGTGCCAGCAGTTTCGGGAGTCCCGGGGAGCTGTTTTTT. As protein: CASSFGSPGELFF.

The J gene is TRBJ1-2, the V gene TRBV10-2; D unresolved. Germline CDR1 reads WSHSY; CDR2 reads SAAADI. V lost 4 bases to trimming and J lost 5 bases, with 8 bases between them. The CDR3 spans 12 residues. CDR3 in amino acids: CASSGPTYGYTF. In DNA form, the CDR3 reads TGCGCCAGCAGTGGGCCTACATATGGCTACACCTTC.

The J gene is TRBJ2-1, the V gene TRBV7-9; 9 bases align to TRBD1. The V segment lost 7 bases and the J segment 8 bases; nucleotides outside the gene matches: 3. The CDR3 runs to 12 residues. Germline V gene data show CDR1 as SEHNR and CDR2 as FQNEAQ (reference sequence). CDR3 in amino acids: CASTQGAYEQFF. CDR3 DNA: TGTGCCAGCACACAGGGGGCGTATGAGCAGTTCTTC.

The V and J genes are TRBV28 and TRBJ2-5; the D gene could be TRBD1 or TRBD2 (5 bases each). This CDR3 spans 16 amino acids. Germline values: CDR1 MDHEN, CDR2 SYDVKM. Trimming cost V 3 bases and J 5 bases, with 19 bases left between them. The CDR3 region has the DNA TGTGCCAGCAGTTTCCCAGAGGTAGAGGGACGGGAGACCCAGTACTTC. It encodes CASSFPEVEGRETQYF.

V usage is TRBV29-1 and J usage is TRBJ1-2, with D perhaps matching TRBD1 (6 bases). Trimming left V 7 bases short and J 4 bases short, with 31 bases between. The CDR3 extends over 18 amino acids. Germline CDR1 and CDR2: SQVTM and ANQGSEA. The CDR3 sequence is CSATPGGGEWEAVYGYTF. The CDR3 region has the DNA TGCAGCGCAACCCCCGGGGGGGGCGAGTGGGAAGCGGTCTATGGCTACACCTTC.

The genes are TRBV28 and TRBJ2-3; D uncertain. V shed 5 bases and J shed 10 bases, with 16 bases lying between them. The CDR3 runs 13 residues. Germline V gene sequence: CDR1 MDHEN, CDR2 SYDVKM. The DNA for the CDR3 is TGTGCCAGCAGTCCCGCGGTCGGTGTCCCGCAGTATTTT. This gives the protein CASSPAVGVPQYF.

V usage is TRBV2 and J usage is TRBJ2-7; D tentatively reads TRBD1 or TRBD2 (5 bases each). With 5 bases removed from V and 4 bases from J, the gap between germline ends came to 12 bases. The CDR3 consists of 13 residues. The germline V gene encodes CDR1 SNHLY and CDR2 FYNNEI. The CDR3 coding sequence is TGTGCCAGCAGTTTACGAGGGGTATACGAGCAGTACTTC. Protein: CASSLRGVYEQYF.

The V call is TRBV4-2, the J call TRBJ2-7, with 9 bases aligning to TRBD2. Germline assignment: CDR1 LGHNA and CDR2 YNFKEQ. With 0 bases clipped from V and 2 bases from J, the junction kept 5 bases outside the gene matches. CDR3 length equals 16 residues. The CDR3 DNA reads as TGTGCCAGCAGCCAAGAAGGACTAGCGACTACCTACGAGCAGTACTTC. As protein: CASSQEGLATTYEQYF.

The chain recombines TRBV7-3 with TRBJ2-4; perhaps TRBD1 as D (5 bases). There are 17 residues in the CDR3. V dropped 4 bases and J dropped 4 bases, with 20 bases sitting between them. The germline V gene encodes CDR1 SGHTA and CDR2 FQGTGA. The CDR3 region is CASSSDQRPQGKNIQYF. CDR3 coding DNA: TGTGCCAGCAGCTCGGATCAGCGCCCTCAGGGAAAAAACATTCAGTACTTC.

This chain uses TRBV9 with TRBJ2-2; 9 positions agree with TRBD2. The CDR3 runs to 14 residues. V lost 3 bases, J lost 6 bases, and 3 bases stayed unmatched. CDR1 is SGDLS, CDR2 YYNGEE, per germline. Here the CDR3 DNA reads TGTGCCAGCAGCGGACTAGCGGCCCCCGGGGAGCTGTTTTTT. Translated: CASSGLAAPGELFF. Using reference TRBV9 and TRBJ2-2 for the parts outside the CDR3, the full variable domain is DSGVTQTPKHLITATGQRVTLRCSPRSGDLSVYWYQQSLDQGLQFLIQYYNGEERAKGNILERFSAQQFPDLHSELNLSSLELGDSALYFCASSGLAAPGELFFGEGSRLTVL.